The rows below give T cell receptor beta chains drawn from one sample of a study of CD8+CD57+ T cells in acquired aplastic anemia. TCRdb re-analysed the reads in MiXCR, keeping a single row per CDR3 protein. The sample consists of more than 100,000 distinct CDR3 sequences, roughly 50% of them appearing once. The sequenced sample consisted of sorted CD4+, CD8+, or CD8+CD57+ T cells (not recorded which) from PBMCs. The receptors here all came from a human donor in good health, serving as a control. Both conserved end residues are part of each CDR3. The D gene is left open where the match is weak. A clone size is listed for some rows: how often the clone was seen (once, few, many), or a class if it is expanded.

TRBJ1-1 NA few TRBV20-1 TGCAGTGCTAGCGACTGGGGAAACACTGAAGCTTTCTTT CSASDWGNTEAFF
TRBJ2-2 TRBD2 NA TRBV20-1 TGCAGTGCTCCTAGGGCTAGCGGGGGCCAGAACACCGGGGAGCTGTTTTTT CSAPRASGGQNTGELFF
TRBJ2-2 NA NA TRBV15 TGTGCCCGCCGTTGCCTAACCGGGGAGCTGTTTTTT CARRCLTGELFF
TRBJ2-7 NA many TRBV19 TGTGCCAGTAGTATCGCGGGAATTAGAACCTACGAGCAGTACTTC CASSIAGIRTYEQYF
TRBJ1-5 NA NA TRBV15 TGTGCCACCAGCAGGACTACAGGGCAGCCCCAGCATTTT CATSRTTGQPQHF
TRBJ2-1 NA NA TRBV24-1 TGTGCCACCAGTGATTTGAGGAATGGTGAGCAGTTCTTC CATSDLRNGEQFF
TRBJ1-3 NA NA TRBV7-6 TGTGCCAGCAGCCCGGCGGGGGGAAACACCATATATTTT CASSPAGGNTIYF
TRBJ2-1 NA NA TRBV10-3 TGTGCCATTAGAGGACTCAACAATGAGCAGTTCTTC CAIRGLNNEQFF
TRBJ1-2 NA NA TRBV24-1 TGTGCCACCAGTGATTTTCGGGGCGCCGGCTACACCTTC CATSDFRGAGYTF
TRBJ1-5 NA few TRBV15 TGTGCCACCAGCAGAGATCCAGGGTCGTATCAGCCCCAGCATTTT CATSRDPGSYQPQHF
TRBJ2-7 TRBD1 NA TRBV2 TGTGCCAGCCGTACTTTGGGCAGGGGGACCTACGAGCAGTACTTC CASRTLGRGTYEQYF
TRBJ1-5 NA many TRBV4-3 TGCGCCAGCAGCCAAGACCAATCACGACCCCAGCATTTT CASSQDQSRPQHF
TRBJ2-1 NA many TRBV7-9 TGTGCCAGCAGCAGAGCCGGGGTCGATGAGCAGTTCTTC CASSRAGVDEQFF
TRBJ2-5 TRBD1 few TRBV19 TGTGCCAGTAGTACAACAGGGGGATGGAAGGAGACCCAGTACTTC CASSTTGGWKETQYF
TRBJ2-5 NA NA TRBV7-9 TGTGCCAGCGGGGGGGCGGGAGAGACCCAGTACTTC CASGGAGETQYF
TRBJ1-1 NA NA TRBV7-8 TGTGCCAGCAGAGGAGCGGACAGAGACACTGAAGCTTTCTTT CASRGADRDTEAFF
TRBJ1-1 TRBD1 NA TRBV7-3 TGTGCCAGCAGCTTATGGGGGACAGGAGAAGCTTTCTTT CASSLWGTGEAFF
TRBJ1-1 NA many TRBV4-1 TGCGCCAGCAGCCAAGAGCCCTCGGCCGGGTACACTGAAGCTTTCTTT CASSQEPSAGYTEAFF
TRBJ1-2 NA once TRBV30 TGTACCTGGAGTGTACCGGGTGCTGGCTACACCTTC CTWSVPGAGYTF
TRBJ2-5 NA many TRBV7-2 TGTGCCAGCAGCTTAGTTGGGGTGGGGGCCTTACAAGAGACCCAGTACTTC CASSLVGVGALQETQYF
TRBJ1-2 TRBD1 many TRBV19 TGTGCCAGTAGTATGAGACAGGGGACTATCCTGTATGGCTACACCTTC CASSMRQGTILYGYTF
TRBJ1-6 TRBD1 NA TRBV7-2 TGTGCCAGCAGCTCGGGACAGGCCAATTCACCCCTCCGCTTT CASSSGQANSPLRF
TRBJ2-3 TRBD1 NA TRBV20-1 TGCAGTGCTTCCTGGGACAGGGGTGGAACAGATACGCAGTATTTT CSASWDRGGTDTQYF
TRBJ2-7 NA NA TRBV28 TGTGCCAGCAGTTTGGGGGGGGGCTGGGAGCAGTACTTC CASSLGGGWEQYF
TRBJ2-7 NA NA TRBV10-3 TGTGCCATCAGTGACAGGTCTGTGAGCTCCTACGAGCAGTACTTC CAISDRSVSSYEQYF
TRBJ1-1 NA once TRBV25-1 TGTGCCAGCAGTGAAATGGGGGCGAACGGTGAAGCTTTCTTT CASSEMGANGEAFF
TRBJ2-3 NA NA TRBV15 TGTGCCACCAGCCAGGGCACATACAAGGGGGCAGATACGCAGTATTTT CATSQGTYKGADTQYF
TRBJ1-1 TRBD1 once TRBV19 TGTGCCAGTACAGGACAGGGGATGGCGGAAGCTTTCTTT CASTGQGMAEAFF
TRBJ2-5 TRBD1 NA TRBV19 TGTGCCAGTAGTCGGGACAGGGAGGGGACCCAGTACTTC CASSRDREGTQYF
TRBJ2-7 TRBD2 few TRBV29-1 TGCAGCGTTGAAGATCGAGCGGGAGGCGTGTACGAGCAGTACTTC CSVEDRAGGVYEQYF
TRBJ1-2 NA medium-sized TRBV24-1 TGTGCCACCAGTGATTTGACGGGGCCTGGCAGTGGCTACACCTTC CATSDLTGPGSGYTF
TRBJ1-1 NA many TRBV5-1 TGCGCCAGCAGCCGAACCGGGACCAAAAGTGGGAACACTGAAGCTTTCTTT CASSRTGTKSGNTEAFF
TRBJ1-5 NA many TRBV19 TGTGCCAGTAGTATAGACAGGGACCAGCCCCAGCATTTT CASSIDRDQPQHF
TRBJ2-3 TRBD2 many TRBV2 TGTGCCAGCAGTGAGGCTTTAGCGGGGGGGGCGGGAGATACGCAGTATTTT CASSEALAGGAGDTQYF
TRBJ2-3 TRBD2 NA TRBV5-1 TGCGCCAGCAGCTTGGAAGGCGGGGGGATAACAGATACGCAGTATTTT CASSLEGGGITDTQYF
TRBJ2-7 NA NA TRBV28 TGTGCCAGCAGTTTTGCGGGGCGATTCTACGAGCAGTACTTC CASSFAGRFYEQYF
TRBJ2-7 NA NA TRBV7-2 TGTGCCAGCAGCTCACGCGCTAGCGCCTACGAGCAGTACTTC CASSSRASAYEQYF
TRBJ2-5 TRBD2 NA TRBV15 TGTGCCACCAGCAGAGAGGGGCTAGCGGGGGGGCAAGAGACCCAGTACTTC CATSREGLAGGQETQYF
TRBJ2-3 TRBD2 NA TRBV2 TGTGCCAGCAGGGCGGGGGGAATCACAGATACGCAGTATTTT CASRAGGITDTQYF
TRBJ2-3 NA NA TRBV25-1 TGTGCCAGCAGCGAAGGCAGGCCTACGGATACGCAGTATTTT CASSEGRPTDTQYF
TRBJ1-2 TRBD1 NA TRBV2 TGTGCCAGCTCAACAGGGACAGATGGTGGCTACACCTTC CASSTGTDGGYTF
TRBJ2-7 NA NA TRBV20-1 TGCAGTGCTCTTCGGACTGACTACGAGCAGTACTTC CSALRTDYEQYF
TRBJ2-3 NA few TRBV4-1 TGCGCCAGCACCCTCGACTCCTCAGGCCCCGCAATAGATACGCAGTATTTT CASTLDSSGPAIDTQYF
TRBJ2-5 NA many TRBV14 TGTGCCAGCAGCCAAGTCAGGGGCTTCCAAGAGACCCAGTACTTC CASSQVRGFQETQYF
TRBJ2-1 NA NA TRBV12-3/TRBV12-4 TGTGCCAGCAGTTTTGTTGTGTTGGACTCCCACAATGAGCAGTTCTTC CASSFVVLDSHNEQFF
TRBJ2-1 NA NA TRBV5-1 TGCGCCAGCAGCTTGAGGAGTGATGAGCAGTTCTTC CASSLRSDEQFF
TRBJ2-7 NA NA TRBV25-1 TGTGCCAGCAGTGAATTGGGGGCCCCCTACGAGCAGTACTTC CASSELGAPYEQYF
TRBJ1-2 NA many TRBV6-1 TGTGCCAGCAGTGAAGGATATTCAAACTATGGCTACACCTTC CASSEGYSNYGYTF
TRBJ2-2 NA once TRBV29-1 TGCAGCGTCCGCGTAGGCGTTGGTGACACCGGGGAGCTGTTTTTT CSVRVGVGDTGELFF
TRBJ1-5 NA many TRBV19 TGTGCCAGTAGTATATTTGGGCCTGAGGTAATCGGCAATCAGCCCCAGCATTTT CASSIFGPEVIGNQPQHF